The present T cell receptor beta chain was sequenced within a study of blood T cells in healthy people across ages. Study as a whole: The capture of about one barcoded beta molecule per two T cells was achieved by template switching.

This CDR3 comprises 16 residues. General observations from the study: More naive CD4+ cells and higher diversity were found in long-lived than in aged donors.

A second PCR of roughly 7 to 11 cycles used a sample-barcoded 5' primer and a J-beta primer mix. A template-switch adaptor that had 12 random nucleotides put a tag on each cDNA molecule. TCRdb re-derived calls from the 5' RACE reads in MiXCR, one entry per CDR3 protein. Among 550,000 to 750,000 distinct CDR3 sequences, roughly 21% were seen once, and the ten largest hold 3.5% to 4%. About this clonotype itself: Its antigen is unknown.

Healthy Russian Caucasian donors spanned ages about 6 to 95 years. This TCR derives from a man aged 70-80 years in good health. Sequencing was carried out using blood. The genes are TRBV21-1 and TRBJ2-4; the listed D gene, TRBD2, was not tested against the DNA. TRBV21-1 has pseudogene status. CDR3 sequence: CASSLIAVQAKNIQYF. The CDR3 DNA follows: TGTGCCAGCAGCCTCATAGCGGTCCAAGCCAAAAACATTCAGTACTTC.